This T cell receptor (beta chain) was observed in a study of shared clonotypes between healthy human individuals. Repertoires were generated with immunoSEQ multiplex PCR, while TCRdb's copy carries only in-frame clones and drops some. This sample has around 700,000 clones, with roughly 72% found just once. On this clone: Its antigen is not known.

Germline values: CDR1 MGHDK, CDR2 SYGVNS. The CDR3 is 16 residues long. Study findings and constraints: Rarefaction analysis demonstrated incomplete sorted-subset sequencing notwithstanding large depth.

The specimen sequenced was memory CD4+ T cells sorted from blood. Subset here: CD45RA-negative fraction. The TCR comes from a woman younger than 45 in good health. The V and J genes are TRBV25-1 and TRBJ2-5; TRBD2 aligns across 13 bases. Near its end, the DNA agrees better with TRBJ2-7, so the J call may be wrong. As DNA, the CDR3 is TGTGCCAGCAGTTACGGACTAGCGGGAGACCATTACGAGCAGTACTTC. Residues: CASSYGLAGDHYEQYF.